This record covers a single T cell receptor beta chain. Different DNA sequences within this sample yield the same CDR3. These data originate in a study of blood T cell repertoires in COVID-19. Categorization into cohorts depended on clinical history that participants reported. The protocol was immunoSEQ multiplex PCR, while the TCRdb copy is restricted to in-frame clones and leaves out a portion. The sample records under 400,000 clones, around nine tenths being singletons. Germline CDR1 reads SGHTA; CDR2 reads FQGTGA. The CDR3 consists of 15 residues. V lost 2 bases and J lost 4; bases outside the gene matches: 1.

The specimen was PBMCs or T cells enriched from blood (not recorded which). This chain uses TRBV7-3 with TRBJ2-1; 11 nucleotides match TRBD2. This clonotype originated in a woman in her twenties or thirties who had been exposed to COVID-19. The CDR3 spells CASSLGTSGYNEQFF. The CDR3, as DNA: TGTGCCAGCAGCTTAGGGACTAGCGGTTACAATGAGCAGTTCTTC. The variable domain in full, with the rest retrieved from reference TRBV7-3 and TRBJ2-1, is GAGVSQTPSNKVTEKGKYVELRCDPISGHTALYWYRQSLGQGPEFLIYFQGTGAADDSGLPNDRFFAVRPEGSVSTLKIQRTERGDSAVYLCASSLGTSGYNEQFFGPGTRLTVL.